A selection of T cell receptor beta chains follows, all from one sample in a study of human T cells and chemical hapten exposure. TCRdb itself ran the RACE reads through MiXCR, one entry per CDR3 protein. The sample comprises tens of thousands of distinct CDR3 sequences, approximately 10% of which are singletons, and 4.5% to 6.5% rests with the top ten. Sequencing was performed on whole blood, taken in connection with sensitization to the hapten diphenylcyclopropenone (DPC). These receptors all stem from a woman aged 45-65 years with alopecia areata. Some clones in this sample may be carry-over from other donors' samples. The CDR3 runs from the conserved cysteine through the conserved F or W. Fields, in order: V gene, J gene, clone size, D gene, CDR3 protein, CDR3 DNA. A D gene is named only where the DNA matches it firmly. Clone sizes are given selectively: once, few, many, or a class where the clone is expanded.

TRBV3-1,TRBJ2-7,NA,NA,CASSFHSYEQYF,TGTGCCAGCAGCTTTCACTCCTACGAGCAGTACTTC
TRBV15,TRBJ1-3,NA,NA,CATSLRGSNSGNTIYF,TGTGCCACCAGCTTAAGGGGTTCAAACTCTGGAAACACCATATATTTT
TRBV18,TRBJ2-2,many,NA,CASSPTGLNTGELFF,TGTGCCAGCTCACCTACAGGGTTGAACACCGGGGAGCTGTTTTTT
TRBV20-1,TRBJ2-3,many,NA,CSARDQERESTDTQYF,TGCAGTGCTAGGGACCAAGAGAGGGAGAGCACAGATACGCAGTATTTT
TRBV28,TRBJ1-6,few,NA,CASIKRGRSPLHF,TGTGCCAGCATCAAGCGGGGTCGTTCCCCCCTCCACTTT
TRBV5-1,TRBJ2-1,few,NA,CASSQVPPVADYNEQFF,TGCGCCAGCAGCCAAGTGCCGCCTGTGGCGGACTACAATGAGCAGTTCTTC
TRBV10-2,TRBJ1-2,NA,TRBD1,CASKKGADRYGYTF,TGCGCCAGCAAGAAGGGGGCGGACAGGTATGGCTACACCTTC
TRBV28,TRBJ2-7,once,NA,CASIRGGSSYEQYF,TGTGCCAGCATAAGGGGCGGAAGCTCCTACGAGCAGTACTTC
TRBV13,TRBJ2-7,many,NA,CASSHRAAYEQYF,TGTGCCAGCAGCCACCGGGCCGCGTACGAGCAGTACTTC
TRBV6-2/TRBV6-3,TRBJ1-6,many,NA,CASSYLQGKSPLHF,TGTGCCAGCAGTTACCTGCAGGGGAAGTCACCCCTCCACTTT
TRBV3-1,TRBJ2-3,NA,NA,CASSAGIDTQYF,TGTGCCAGCAGCGCCGGTATTGATACGCAGTATTTT
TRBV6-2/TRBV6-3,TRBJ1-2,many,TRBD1,CASRRTGMHYGYTF,TGTGCCAGCAGGCGGACAGGGATGCACTATGGCTACACCTTC
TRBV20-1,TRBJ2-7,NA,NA,CSARDGTQRVHEQYF,TGCAGTGCTAGAGATGGGACTCAAAGGGTCCACGAGCAGTACTTC
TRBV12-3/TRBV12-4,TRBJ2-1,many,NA,CASSRRAYNEQFF,TGTGCCAGCAGTCGTCGGGCTTACAATGAGCAGTTCTTC
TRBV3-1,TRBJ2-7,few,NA,CASSHQGYEQYF,TGTGCCAGCAGCCATCAGGGTTACGAGCAGTACTTC
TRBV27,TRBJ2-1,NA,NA,CASRRGLNEQFF,TGTGCCAGCAGGAGAGGTTTGAATGAGCAGTTCTTC
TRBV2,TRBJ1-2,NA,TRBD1,CASIQGTAGYTF,TGTGCCAGCATCCAAGGGACAGCTGGCTACACCTTC
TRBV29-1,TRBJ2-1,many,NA,CSVAPHNEQFF,TGCAGCGTTGCCCCACACAATGAGCAGTTCTTC
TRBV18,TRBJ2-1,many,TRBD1,CASSPGQGANEQFF,TGTGCCAGCTCACCGGGACAGGGGGCCAATGAGCAGTTCTTC
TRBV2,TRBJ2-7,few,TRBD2,CASSELGLAGSEQYF,TGTGCCAGCAGTGAACTGGGACTAGCGGGTTCCGAGCAGTACTTC
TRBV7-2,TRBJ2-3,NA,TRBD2,CASRRTSGRADTQYF,TGTGCCAGCAGACGGACTAGCGGTAGGGCAGATACGCAGTATTTT
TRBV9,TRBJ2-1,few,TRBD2,CASSARLAGGNEQFF,TGTGCCAGCAGCGCAAGACTAGCGGGGGGTAATGAGCAGTTCTTC
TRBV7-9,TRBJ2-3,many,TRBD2,CASSPSGGYTDTQYF,TGTGCCAGCAGCCCTAGCGGGGGGTACACAGATACGCAGTATTTT
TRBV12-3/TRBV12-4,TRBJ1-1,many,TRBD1,CASSNAGTGNLAFF,TGTGCCAGCAGTAACGCCGGGACAGGGAATTTGGCTTTCTTT
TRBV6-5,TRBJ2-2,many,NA,CASSYGGSRSGELFF,TGTGCCAGCAGTTACGGCGGTAGCAGATCCGGGGAGCTGTTTTTT
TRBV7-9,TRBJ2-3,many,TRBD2,CASTTSGSTDTQYF,TGTGCCAGTACGACTAGCGGAAGCACAGATACGCAGTATTTT
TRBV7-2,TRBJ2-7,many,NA,CASSLVATERGEQYF,TGTGCCAGCAGCTTAGTTGCGACAGAACGGGGTGAGCAGTACTTC
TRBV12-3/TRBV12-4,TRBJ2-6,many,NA,CASSSTAGAGANVLTF,TGTGCCAGCAGTTCAACCGCAGGGGCTGGGGCCAACGTCCTGACTTTC
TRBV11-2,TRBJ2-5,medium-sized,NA,CASTLRGKQETQYF,TGTGCCAGCACCTTGCGAGGCAAACAAGAGACCCAGTACTTC
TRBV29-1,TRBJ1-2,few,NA,CSADSTNYGYTF,TGCAGCGCGGACAGTACTAACTATGGCTACACCTTC
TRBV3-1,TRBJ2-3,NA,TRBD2,CASSFRRSSGGVDTQYF,TGTGCCAGCAGCTTCCGCAGATCCAGCGGGGGCGTAGATACGCAGTATTTT
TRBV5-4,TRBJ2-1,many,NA,CASSLRQGSSNEQFF,TGTGCCAGCAGCTTGAGGCAGGGATCGAGCAATGAGCAGTTCTTC
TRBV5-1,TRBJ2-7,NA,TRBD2,CASSSGRAYDEQYF,TGCGCCAGCAGCAGCGGGAGGGCCTATGACGAGCAGTACTTC
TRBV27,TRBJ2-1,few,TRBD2,CASSYPTSGTNNEQFF,TGTGCCAGCAGTTACCCCACTAGCGGGACTAACAATGAGCAGTTCTTC
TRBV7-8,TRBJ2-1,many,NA,CASSSSYRDNEQFF,TGTGCCAGCAGCTCATCATACCGGGACAATGAGCAGTTCTTC
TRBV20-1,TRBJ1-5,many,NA,CSAWPGQNQPQHF,TGCAGTGCTTGGCCCGGACAGAATCAGCCCCAGCATTTT
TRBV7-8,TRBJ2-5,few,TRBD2,CASSPSWTSGSETQYF,TGTGCCAGCAGCCCGAGTTGGACTAGCGGGAGTGAGACCCAGTACTTC
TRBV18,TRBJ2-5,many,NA,CASSPQDFQETQYF,TGTGCCAGCTCACCACAGGATTTCCAAGAGACCCAGTACTTC
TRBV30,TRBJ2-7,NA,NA,CAWSGAYEQYF,TGTGCCTGGAGTGGGGCCTACGAGCAGTACTTC
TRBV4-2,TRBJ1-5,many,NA,CASSQVPGSGNQPQHF,TGTGCCAGCAGCCAAGTACCAGGGTCGGGCAATCAGCCCCAGCATTTT
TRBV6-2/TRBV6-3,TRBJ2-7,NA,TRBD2,CASSPTSGGRSYEQYF,TGTGCCAGCAGTCCGACTAGCGGGGGACGCTCCTACGAGCAGTACTTC
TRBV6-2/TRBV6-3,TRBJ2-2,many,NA,CASRLWGNTGELFF,TGTGCCAGCCGGTTATGGGGTAACACCGGGGAGCTGTTTTTT
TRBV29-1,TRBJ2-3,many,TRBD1,CSVGGTGARTDTQYF,TGCAGCGTTGGGGGGACAGGGGCGCGCACAGATACGCAGTATTTT
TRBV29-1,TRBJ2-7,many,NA,CSVYSVAGSLQYF,TGCAGCGTCTACTCCGTGGCAGGCTCTTTGCAGTACTTC
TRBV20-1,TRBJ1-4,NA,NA,CSARDREKLFF,TGCAGTGCTAGAGACCGCGAAAAACTGTTTTTT
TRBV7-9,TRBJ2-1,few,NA,CASSGRLGEGYNEQFF,TGTGCCAGCAGCGGCCGACTGGGAGAGGGGTACAATGAGCAGTTCTTC
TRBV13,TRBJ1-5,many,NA,CASSLGRDLPNQPQHF,TGTGCCAGCAGCCTAGGCCGGGACCTGCCAAATCAGCCCCAGCATTTT
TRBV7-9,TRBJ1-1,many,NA,CASSLMGALNTEAFF,TGTGCCAGCAGCTTAATGGGGGCGTTGAACACTGAAGCTTTCTTT
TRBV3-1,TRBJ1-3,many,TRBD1,CASSPYGQAGLTGNTIYF,TGTGCCAGCAGCCCCTACGGACAGGCCGGTCTTACTGGAAACACCATATATTTT
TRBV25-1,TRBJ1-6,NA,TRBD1,CASHPGQYNSPLHF,TGTGCCAGTCACCCGGGACAGTATAATTCACCCCTCCACTTT
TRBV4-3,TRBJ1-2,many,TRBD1,CASSQKQGVGGYTF,TGCGCCAGCAGCCAGAAACAGGGGGTAGGGGGCTACACCTTC
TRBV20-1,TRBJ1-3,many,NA,CSARGKGNTIYF,TGCAGTGCTAGGGGAAAGGGAAACACCATATATTTT
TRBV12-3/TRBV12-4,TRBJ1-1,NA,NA,CASSLGSSAGEAFF,TGTGCCAGCAGTTTGGGCTCTTCCGCCGGTGAAGCTTTCTTT
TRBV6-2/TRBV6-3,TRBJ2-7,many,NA,CASSYSPGAYEQYF,TGTGCCAGCAGTTACTCCCCGGGAGCCTACGAGCAGTACTTC
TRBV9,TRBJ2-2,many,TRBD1,CASSSSGTGVKTGELFF,TGTGCCAGCAGCTCGTCCGGGACAGGGGTCAAAACCGGGGAGCTGTTTTTT